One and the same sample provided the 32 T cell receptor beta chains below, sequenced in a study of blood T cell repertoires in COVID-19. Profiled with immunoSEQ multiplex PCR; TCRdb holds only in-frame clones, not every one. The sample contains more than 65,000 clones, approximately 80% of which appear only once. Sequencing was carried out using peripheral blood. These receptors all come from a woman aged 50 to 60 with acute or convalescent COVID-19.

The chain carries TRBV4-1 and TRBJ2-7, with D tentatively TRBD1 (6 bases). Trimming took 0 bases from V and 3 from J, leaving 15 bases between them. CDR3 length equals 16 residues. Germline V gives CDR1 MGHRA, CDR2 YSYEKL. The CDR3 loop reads CASSQDEGTLIYEQYF. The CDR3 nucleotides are TGCGCCAGCAGCCAAGATGAAGGGACACTAATCTACGAGCAGTACTTC.

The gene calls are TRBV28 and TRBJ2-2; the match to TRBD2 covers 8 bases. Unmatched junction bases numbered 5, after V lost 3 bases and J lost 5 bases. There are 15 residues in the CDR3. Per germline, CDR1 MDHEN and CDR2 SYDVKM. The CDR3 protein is CASSLRSGRTGELFF. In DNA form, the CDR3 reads TGTGCCAGCAGTTTGAGAAGCGGGAGAACCGGGGAGCTGTTTTTT.

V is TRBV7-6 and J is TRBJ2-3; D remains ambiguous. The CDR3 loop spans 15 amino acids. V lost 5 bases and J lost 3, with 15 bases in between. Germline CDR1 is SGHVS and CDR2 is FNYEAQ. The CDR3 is CASSPTQIRTDTQYF. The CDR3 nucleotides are TGTGCCAGCAGCCCAACACAGATCCGGACAGATACGCAGTATTTT.

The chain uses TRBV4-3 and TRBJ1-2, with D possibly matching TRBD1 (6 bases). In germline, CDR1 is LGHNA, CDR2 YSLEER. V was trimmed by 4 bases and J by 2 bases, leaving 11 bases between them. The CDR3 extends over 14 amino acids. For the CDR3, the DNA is TGCGCCAGCAGCCGGACAGCCGGGAACTATGGCTACACCTTC. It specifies CASSRTAGNYGYTF.

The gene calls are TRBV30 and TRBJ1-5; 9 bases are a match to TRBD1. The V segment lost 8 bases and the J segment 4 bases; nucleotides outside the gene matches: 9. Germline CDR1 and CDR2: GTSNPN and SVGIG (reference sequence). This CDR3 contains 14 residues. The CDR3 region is CALGQGKTNQPQHF. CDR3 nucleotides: TGTGCCCTCGGACAGGGGAAGACAAATCAGCCCCAGCATTTT.

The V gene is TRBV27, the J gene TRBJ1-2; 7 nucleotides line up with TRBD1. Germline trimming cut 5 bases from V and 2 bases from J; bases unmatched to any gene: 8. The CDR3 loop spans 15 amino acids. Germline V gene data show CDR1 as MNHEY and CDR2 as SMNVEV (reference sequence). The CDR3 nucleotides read TGTGCCAGCAGTATCCTTCAGGGGGGCAACTATGGCTACACCTTC. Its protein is CASSILQGGNYGYTF.

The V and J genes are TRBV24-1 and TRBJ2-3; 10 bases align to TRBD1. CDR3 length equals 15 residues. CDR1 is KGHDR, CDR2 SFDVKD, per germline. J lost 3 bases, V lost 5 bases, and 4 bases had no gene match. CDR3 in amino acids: CATSVTGQGTDTQYF. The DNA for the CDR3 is TGTGCCACCAGTGTCACGGGACAGGGGACAGATACGCAGTATTTT.

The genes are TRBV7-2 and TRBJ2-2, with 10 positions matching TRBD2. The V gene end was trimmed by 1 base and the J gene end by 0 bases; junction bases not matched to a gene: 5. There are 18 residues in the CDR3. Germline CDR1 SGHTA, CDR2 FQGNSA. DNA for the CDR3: TGTGCCAGCAGCTTAGTAGCGGGAGGCCCCGCGAACACCGGGGAGCTGTTTTTT. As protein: CASSLVAGGPANTGELFF.

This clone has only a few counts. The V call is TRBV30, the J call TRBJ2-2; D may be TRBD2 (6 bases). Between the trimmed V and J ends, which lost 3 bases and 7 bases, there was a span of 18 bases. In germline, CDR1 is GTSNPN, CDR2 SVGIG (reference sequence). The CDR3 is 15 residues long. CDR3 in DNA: TGTGCCTGGAGACCGGGGGTGATAACCCACGGGGAGCTGTTTTTT. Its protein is CAWRPGVITHGELFF.

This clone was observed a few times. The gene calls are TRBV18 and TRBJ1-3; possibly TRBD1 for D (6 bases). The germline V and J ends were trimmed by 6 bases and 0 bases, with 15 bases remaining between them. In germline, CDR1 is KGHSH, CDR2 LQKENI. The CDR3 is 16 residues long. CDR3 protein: CASSQRGPRSGNTIYF. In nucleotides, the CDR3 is TGTGCCAGCTCCCAGCGGGGGCCACGCTCTGGAAACACCATATATTTT. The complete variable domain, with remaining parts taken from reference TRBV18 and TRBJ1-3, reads NAGVMQNPRHLVRRRGQEARLRCSPMKGHSHVYWYRQLPEEGLKFMVYLQKENIIDESGMPKERFSAEFPKEGPSILRIQQVVRGDSAAYFCASSQRGPRSGNTIYFGEGSWLTVV.

Here the CDR3 DNA reads TGTGCCAGCAGCTTAATGGCTAGCGGACCCAGCACAGATACGCAGTATTTT. It specifies CASSLMASGPSTDTQYF. The chain joins TRBV7-6 to TRBJ2-3, with TRBD2 matching 7 bases. The germline V gene encodes CDR1 SGHVS and CDR2 FNYEAQ. The CDR3 sequence is 17 residues long. J gave up 0 bases and V 2 bases, and 8 bases lay outside the gene matches.

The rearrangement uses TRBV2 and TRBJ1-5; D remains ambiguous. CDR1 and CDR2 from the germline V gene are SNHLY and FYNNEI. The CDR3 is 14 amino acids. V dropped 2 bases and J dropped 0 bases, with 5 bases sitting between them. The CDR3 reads CASSELSSNQPQHF. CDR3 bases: TGTGCCAGCAGTGAACTGTCTAGCAATCAGCCCCAGCATTTT.

CDR3 loop: CASSQGTPGGAQYF. In nucleotides, the CDR3 is TGTGCCAGCAGCCAAGGGACCCCCGGAGGTGCGCAGTATTTT. This chain joins TRBV3-1 (or the pseudogene TRBV3-2) and TRBJ2-3, with D possibly being TRBD2 (5 bases). In germline, CDR1 is LGHDT, CDR2 YNNKEL (reference sequence). Trimming took 1 base from V and 10 from J, leaving 15 bases between them. The CDR3 is 14 residues long.

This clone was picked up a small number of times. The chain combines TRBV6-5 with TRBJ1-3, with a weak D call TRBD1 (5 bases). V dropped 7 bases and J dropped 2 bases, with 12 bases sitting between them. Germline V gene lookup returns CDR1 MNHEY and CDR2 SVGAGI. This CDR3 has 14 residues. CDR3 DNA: TGTGCCAGCAAACCATGGGGGGCTGGAAACACCATATATTTT. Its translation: CASKPWGAGNTIYF.

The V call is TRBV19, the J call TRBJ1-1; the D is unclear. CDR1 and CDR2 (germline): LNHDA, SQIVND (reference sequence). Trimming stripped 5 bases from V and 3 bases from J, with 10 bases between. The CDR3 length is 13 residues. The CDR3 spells CASSFLGDTEAFF. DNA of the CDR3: TGTGCCAGTAGTTTCCTCGGGGACACTGAAGCTTTCTTT. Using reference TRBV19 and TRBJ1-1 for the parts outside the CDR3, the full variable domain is DGGITQSPKYLFRKEGQNVTLSCEQNLNHDAMYWYRQDPGQGLRLIYYSQIVNDFQKGDIAEGYSVSREKKESFPLTVTSAQKNPTAFYLCASSFLGDTEAFFGQGTRLTVV.

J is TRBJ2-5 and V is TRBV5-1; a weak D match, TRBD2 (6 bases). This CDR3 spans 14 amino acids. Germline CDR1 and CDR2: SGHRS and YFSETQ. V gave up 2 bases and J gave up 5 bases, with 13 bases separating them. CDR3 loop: CASSFGTGVETQYF. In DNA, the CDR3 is TGCGCCAGCAGCTTTGGGACGGGAGTGGAGACCCAGTACTTC.

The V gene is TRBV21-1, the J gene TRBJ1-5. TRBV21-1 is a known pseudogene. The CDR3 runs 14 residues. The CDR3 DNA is TGTGCCAGCAGCAAAGCATTAGTGGAAGAGGCCCAGCATTTT. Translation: CASSKALVEEAQHF.

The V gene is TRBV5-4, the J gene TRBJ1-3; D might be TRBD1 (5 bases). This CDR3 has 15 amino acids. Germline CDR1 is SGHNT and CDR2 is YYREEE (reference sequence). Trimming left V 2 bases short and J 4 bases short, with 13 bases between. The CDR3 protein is CASSFDRGVGNTIYF. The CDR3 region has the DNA TGTGCCAGCAGCTTCGACAGAGGCGTAGGAAACACCATATATTTT.

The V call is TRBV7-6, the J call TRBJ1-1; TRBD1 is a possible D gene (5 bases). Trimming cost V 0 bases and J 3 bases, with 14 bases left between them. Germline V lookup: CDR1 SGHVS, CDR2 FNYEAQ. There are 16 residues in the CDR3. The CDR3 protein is CASSLALRGRDTEAFF. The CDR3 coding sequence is TGTGCCAGCAGCTTAGCGCTACGGGGGAGGGACACTGAAGCTTTCTTT.

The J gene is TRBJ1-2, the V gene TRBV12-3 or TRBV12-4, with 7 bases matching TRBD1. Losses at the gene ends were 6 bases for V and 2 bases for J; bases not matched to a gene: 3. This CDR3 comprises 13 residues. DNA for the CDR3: TGTGCCAGCAGCAAGGGACAGAACTATGGCTACACCTTC. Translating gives CASSKGQNYGYTF.

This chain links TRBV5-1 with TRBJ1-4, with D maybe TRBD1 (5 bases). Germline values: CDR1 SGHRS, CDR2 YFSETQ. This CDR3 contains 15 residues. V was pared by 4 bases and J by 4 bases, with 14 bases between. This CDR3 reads CASSLGRGDNEKLFF. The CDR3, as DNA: TGCGCCAGCAGCCTTGGGCGGGGGGATAATGAAAAACTGTTTTTT. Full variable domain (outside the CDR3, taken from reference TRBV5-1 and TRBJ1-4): KAGVTQTPRYLIKTRGQQVTLSCSPISGHRSVSWYQQTPGQGLQFLFEYFSETQRNKGNFPGRFSGRQFSNSRSEMNVSTLELGDSALYLCASSLGRGDNEKLFFGSGTQLSVL.

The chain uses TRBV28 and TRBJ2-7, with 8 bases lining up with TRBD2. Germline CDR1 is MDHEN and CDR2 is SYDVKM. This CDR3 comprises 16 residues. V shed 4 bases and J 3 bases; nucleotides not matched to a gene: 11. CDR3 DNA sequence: TGTGCCAGCAGTTCGCCAGCGGGAGTGGGGTTCTACGAGCAGTACTTC. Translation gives CASSSPAGVGFYEQYF. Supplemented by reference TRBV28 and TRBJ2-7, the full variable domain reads DVKVTQSSRYLVKRTGEKVFLECVQDMDHENMFWYRQDPGLGLRLIYFSYDVKMKEKGDIPEGYSVSREKKERFSLILESASTNQTSMYLCASSSPAGVGFYEQYFGPGTRLTVT.

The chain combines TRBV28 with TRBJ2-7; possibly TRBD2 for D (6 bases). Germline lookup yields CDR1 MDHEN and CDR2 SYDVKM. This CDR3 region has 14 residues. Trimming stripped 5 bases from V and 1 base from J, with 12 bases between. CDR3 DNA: TGTGCCAGCAGTCGCGGACTATATTCCTACGAGCAGTACTTC. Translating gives CASSRGLYSYEQYF.

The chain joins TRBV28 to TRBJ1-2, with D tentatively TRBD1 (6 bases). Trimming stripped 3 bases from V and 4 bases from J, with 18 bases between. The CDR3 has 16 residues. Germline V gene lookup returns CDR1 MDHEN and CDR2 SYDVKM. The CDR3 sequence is CASSFPGLTGAYGYTF. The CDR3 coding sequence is TGTGCCAGCAGTTTTCCCGGACTGACAGGCGCCTATGGCTACACCTTC.

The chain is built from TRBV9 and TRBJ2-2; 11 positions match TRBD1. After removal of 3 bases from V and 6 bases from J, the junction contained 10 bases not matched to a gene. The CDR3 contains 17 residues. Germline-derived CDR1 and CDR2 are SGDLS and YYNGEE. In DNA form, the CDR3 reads TGTGCCAGCAGCGGAGGATCCGGGACAGGGGGGTCCGGGGAGCTGTTTTTT. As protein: CASSGGSGTGGSGELFF.

The CDR3 spells CASSEGIGAGRTNTEAFF. The CDR3 DNA reads as TGTGCCAGCAGTGAAGGTATAGGCGCGGGACGGACAAACACTGAAGCTTTCTTT. V and J are TRBV2 and TRBJ1-1; TRBD1 might be the D (5 bases). The germline CDR1 and CDR2 sequences are SNHLY and FYNNEI. The CDR3 consists of 18 residues. V was trimmed by 1 base and J by 2 bases, leaving 20 bases between them.

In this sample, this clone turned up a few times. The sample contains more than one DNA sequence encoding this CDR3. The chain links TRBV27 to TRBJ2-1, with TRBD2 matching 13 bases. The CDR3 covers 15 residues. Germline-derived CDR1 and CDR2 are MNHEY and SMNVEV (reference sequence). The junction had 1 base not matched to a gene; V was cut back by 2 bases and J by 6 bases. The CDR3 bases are TGTGCCAGCAGTTTAAGACTAGCGGGGGGCAATGAGCAGTTCTTC. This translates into CASSLRLAGGNEQFF.

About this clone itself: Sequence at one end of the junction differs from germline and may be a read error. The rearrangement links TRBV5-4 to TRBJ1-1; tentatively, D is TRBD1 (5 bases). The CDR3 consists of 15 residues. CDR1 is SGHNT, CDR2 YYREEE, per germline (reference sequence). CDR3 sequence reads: CASSLNWGHPEHRSF. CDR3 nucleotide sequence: TGTGCCAGCAGCTTGAATTGGGGCCACCCCGAACATCGATCGTTT.

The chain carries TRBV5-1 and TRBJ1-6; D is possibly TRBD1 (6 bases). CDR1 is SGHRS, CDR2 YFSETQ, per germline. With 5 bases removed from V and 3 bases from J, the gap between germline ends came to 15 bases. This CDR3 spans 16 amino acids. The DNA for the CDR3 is TGCGCCAGCAGTCGGAGTCAGGGGAACTATAATTCACCCCTCCACTTT. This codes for CASSRSQGNYNSPLHF. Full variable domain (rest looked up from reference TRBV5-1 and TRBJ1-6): KAGVTQTPRYLIKTRGQQVTLSCSPISGHRSVSWYQQTPGQGLQFLFEYFSETQRNKGNFPGRFSGRQFSNSRSEMNVSTLELGDSALYLCASSRSQGNYNSPLHFGNGTRLTVT.

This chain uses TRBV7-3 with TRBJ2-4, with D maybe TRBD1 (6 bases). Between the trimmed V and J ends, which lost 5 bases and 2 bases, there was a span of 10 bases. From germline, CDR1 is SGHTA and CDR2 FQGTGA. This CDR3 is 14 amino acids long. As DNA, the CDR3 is TGTGCCAGCAGCCTACAGGGATCCAAAAACATTCAGTACTTC. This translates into CASSLQGSKNIQYF.

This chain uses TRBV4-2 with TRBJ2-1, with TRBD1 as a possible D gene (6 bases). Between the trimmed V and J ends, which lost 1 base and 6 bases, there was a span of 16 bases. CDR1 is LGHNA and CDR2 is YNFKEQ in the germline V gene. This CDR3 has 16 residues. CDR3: CASSQARLGGFNEQFF. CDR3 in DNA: TGTGCCAGCAGCCAAGCCCGACTTGGGGGCTTCAATGAGCAGTTCTTC.

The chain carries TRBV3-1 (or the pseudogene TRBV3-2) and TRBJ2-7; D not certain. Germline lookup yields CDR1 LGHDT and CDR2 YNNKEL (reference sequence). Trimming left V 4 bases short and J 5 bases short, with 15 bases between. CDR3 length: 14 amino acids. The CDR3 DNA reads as TGTGCCAGCAGCCCACATGATATCACCCACGAGCAGTACTTC. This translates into CASSPHDITHEQYF.